This T cell receptor beta chain was obtained from a study of OX40 agonist ivuxolimab in advanced cancers. At the level of the study: Given to patients was ivuxolimab, an agonistic anti-OX40 (CD134) antibody.

Notes on the study in general: At doses 0.1 to 3.0 mg/kg, CD4+ and CD8+ clones expanded.

Only in-frame clones appear in the TCRdb table, and some are missing; sequencing was by immunoSEQ multiplex PCR. The table lists roughly 61,000 clones, about 90% of them singletons, with 23% in the top ten. V lost 8 bases, J lost 0 bases, and 11 bases lay in between. The germline V gene has CDR1 MNHEY and CDR2 SMNVEV (reference sequence). The CDR3 consists of 14 residues. On this clone: Its antigen is not known.

Here the sequenced sample was CD4+ or CD8+ T cells sorted from blood, taken in a trial of the OX40 agonist ivuxolimab. The chain recombines TRBV27 with TRBJ2-1; D is uncertain. The sequence was collected from an adult with an advanced solid tumor such as melanoma, head and neck, liver or kidney cancer. The CDR3: CASATESSYNEQFF. The CDR3 DNA follows: TGTGCCAGCGCTACAGAGAGCTCCTACAATGAGCAGTTCTTC.